This T cell receptor (beta chain) was profiled in a study of cytomegalovirus exposure and HLA in healthy donors. About the research overall: Later, an analysis reported that the 130 or so validation repertoires had used the same platform as the roughly 680 first-cohort repertoires.

Clones were sequenced by immunoSEQ multiplex PCR, and TCRdb holds only the in-frame ones, with some missing. The data contain fewer than 70,000 clones, approximately 95% of them singletons. The study, taken as a whole, reports: Some public TCRs appeared in many individuals, while most sequences were rare.

The germline CDR1 and CDR2 sequences are LNHDA and SQIVND (reference sequence). This CDR3 comprises 14 residues. The V and J ends lost 5 bases and 9 bases, in that order; junction bases with no gene match: 6. For this clone: The antigen is unknown.

The clonotype comes from a woman younger than 30 in good health and CMV-seropositive. This chain connects TRBV19 to TRBJ2-1; 11 nucleotides align to TRBD2. Sequencing was performed on PBMCs. The CDR3 bases are TGTGCCAGTAGTGTCAGACTAGCGGGAAGTGAGCAGTTCTTC. It translates to CASSVRLAGSEQFF.